These 16 T cell receptor beta chains share one sample of origin, sequenced in a study of T cells after yellow fever vaccination. TCRdb passed the 5' RACE reads through MiXCR, listing each CDR3 protein once. This table holds hundreds of thousands of distinct CDR3 sequences, around a tenth found once. The specimen was PBMCs, collected on the day of the first yellow fever vaccination. The source of these receptors is a young man who received the YFV17D yellow fever vaccine.

This chain joins TRBV28 and TRBJ1-4, with D maybe TRBD1 (5 bases). CDR1 is MDHEN, CDR2 SYDVKM, per germline. CDR3 length equals 14 residues. The ends were cut back, 7 bases at V and 8 bases at J, with 17 bases in the middle. The CDR3 nucleotides read TGTGCCAGCACCAACTGGGGGGGTCCGGAAAAACTGTTTTTT. This codes for CASTNWGGPEKLFF.

The rearrangement links TRBV18 to TRBJ2-5; D gene unclear. Germline CDR1 KGHSH, CDR2 LQKENI. Trimming pared 2 bases from V and 5 bases from J, leaving 12 bases between. The CDR3 extends over 14 amino acids. The CDR3 spells CASSPSPPEETQYF. The CDR3, as DNA: TGTGCCAGCTCACCAAGCCCGCCAGAGGAGACCCAGTACTTC.

This clonotype was seen more than once but under ten times. The J gene is TRBJ2-1, the V gene TRBV5-1; D gene unclear. V lost 0 bases and J lost 9, with 10 bases in between. The germline gives CDR1 SGHRS, CDR2 YFSETQ. The CDR3 extends over 13 amino acids. For the CDR3, the DNA is TGCGCCAGCAGCTTGGTGGCTCCTGGTGAGCAGTTCTTC. It is translated as CASSLVAPGEQFF.

A few counts support this clonotype. The chain recombines TRBV4-3 with TRBJ1-4, with D tentatively TRBD1 (5 bases). This CDR3 is built from 17 residues. Germline V lookup: CDR1 LGHNA, CDR2 YSLEER. The V end was cut by 1 base, the J end by 0 bases, with 12 bases between. Written as DNA, the CDR3 is TGCGCCAGCAGCCAAGCGACGGGACGGTCAACTAATGAAAAACTGTTTTTT. This codes for CASSQATGRSTNEKLFF.

This clonotype was picked up a small number of times. This rearrangement joins TRBV4-3 to TRBJ2-3; TRBD2 matches 7 bases. From germline, CDR1 is LGHNA and CDR2 YSLEER. The ends lost 0 bases at V and 2 bases at J; junction bases unmatched: 5. This CDR3 has 16 amino acids. CDR3 in amino acids: CASSQDGAGTTDTQYF. The CDR3 nucleotides are TGCGCCAGCAGCCAAGATGGAGCGGGGACCACAGATACGCAGTATTTT.

This clonotype was recorded a few times. This chain joins TRBV30 and TRBJ2-4; no reliable D call. Trimming removed 1 base at V and 9 bases at J, with 7 bases between. The V gene's germline CDR1 is GTSNPN and CDR2 SVGIG (reference sequence). CDR3 length equals 11 residues. The CDR3 is CAWSGISIQYF. The CDR3 DNA is TGTGCCTGGAGTGGTATAAGCATTCAGTACTTC.

This clonotype has a handful of counts. The gene calls are TRBV20-1 and TRBJ2-4; D is unresolved. Germline V gene sequence: CDR1 DFQATT, CDR2 SNEGSKA (reference sequence). Trimming took off 0 bases at V and 4 bases at J, with 7 bases between the two ends. CDR3 length: 13 amino acids. Written as DNA, the CDR3 is TGCAGTGCTAGAGATCTGCCTAAAAACATTCAGTACTTC. Translating gives CSARDLPKNIQYF.

The sample holds a few counts of this clonotype. The chain couples TRBV7-3 to TRBJ2-5; TRBD2 is a possible D gene (5 bases). V lost 5 bases to trimming and J lost 5 bases, with 21 bases between them. This CDR3 is built from 16 residues. CDR1 and CDR2 from the germline V gene are SGHTA and FQGTGA. This CDR3 is CASSPFDAREKETQYF. The CDR3 nucleotides read TGTGCCAGCAGCCCGTTCGATGCCCGGGAAAAGGAGACCCAGTACTTC.

The chain uses TRBV20-1 and TRBJ2-6; D might be TRBD1 (5 bases). This CDR3 is 17 amino acids long. Trimming took off 0 bases at V and 1 base at J, with 13 bases between the two ends. Germline CDR1 reads DFQATT; CDR2 reads SNEGSKA (reference sequence). In nucleotides, the CDR3 is TGCAGTGCTAGAGATCTGGCCCGACAGTCTGGGGCCAACGTCCTGACTTTC. Translation: CSARDLARQSGANVLTF.

As for this clonotype: Its ends do not fully match the called genes, so a read error is possible. J is TRBJ2-3 and V is TRBV12-3 or TRBV12-4; D might be TRBD1 or TRBD2, each matching 5 bases. The CDR3 length is 15 residues. This CDR3 reads CTFSMQTASTDMQYF. The CDR3 bases are TGTACCTTCAGTATGCAGACAGCTAGCACAGATATGCAGTATTTT.

In its sample, this clonotype was seen many times. The CDR3 is CASRKSRGDEQYV. The CDR3 region has the DNA TGTGCCAGCAGAAAATCCAGGGGGGACGAGCAGTACGTC. This chain connects TRBV6-2 or TRBV6-3 to TRBJ2-7; D might be TRBD1 (7 bases). Trimming removed 6 bases at V and 5 bases at J, with 14 bases between. Germline values: CDR1 MNHEY, CDR2 SVGEGT. The CDR3 is made up of 13 amino acids.

This clonotype was counted between two and nine times. This chain links TRBV5-4 with TRBJ2-3, with D tentatively TRBD1 (5 bases). Per the germline V gene, CDR1 is SGHNT and CDR2 is YYREEE (reference sequence). With 2 bases removed from V and 4 bases from J, the gap between germline ends came to 11 bases. The CDR3 length is 14 residues. In DNA, the CDR3 is TGTGCCAGCAGCTTAGAAGGGGTGGCAGATACGCAGTATTTT. It codes for CASSLEGVADTQYF.

The chain uses TRBV7-3 and TRBJ2-1; perhaps D is TRBD1 or TRBD2 (5 bases each). Germline V gene sequence: CDR1 SGHTA, CDR2 FQGTGA. V dropped 4 bases and J dropped 8 bases, with 18 bases sitting between them. CDR3 size: 15 residues. The CDR3 sequence: CASSSTSGTWDEQFF. The CDR3 DNA reads TGTGCCAGCAGCTCAACATCCGGGACCTGGGATGAGCAGTTCTTC.

This clonotype came up many times. This chain connects TRBV5-8 to TRBJ2-1; D uncertain. Germline CDR1 SGHTS, CDR2 YDEGEE. V lost 0 bases and J 8 bases, leaving 15 bases between the germline ends. The CDR3 is 15 amino acids. CDR3 in amino acids: CASSLGTTKDDEQFF. In DNA, the CDR3 is TGTGCCAGCAGCTTGGGTACAACAAAGGACGATGAGCAGTTCTTC.

This clonotype was picked up a small number of times. The chain combines TRBV6-5 with TRBJ2-1; perhaps TRBD2 as D (5 bases). Trimming removed 1 base from V and 10 bases from J, with 14 bases in between. The CDR3 loop spans 14 amino acids. Germline loops: CDR1 MNHEY, CDR2 SVGAGI. The CDR3 region is CASSYWLGPGEQFF. CDR3 coding DNA: TGTGCCAGCAGTTACTGGCTAGGACCGGGAGAGCAGTTCTTC.

This clonotype came up a few times. J is TRBJ2-1 and V is TRBV7-3; weak D call: TRBD2 (6 bases). CDR1 SGHTA and CDR2 FQGTGA come from the germline V gene. The CDR3 extends over 15 amino acids. Trimming cost V 5 bases and J 0 bases, with 11 bases left between them. The CDR3, as DNA: TGTGCCAGCAGCATAGCGGAAAGCTCCTACAATGAGCAGTTCTTC. Encoded protein: CASSIAESSYNEQFF.